These 20 T cell receptor beta chains came from one sample sequenced in a study of cytomegalovirus exposure and HLA in healthy donors. Produced via immunoSEQ multiplex PCR; TCRdb's table is partial and in-frame only. The repertoire includes 200,000 to 250,000 clones, almost 90% of them detected once, and 2.9% sits in the top ten. Material for sequencing was PBMCs. These receptors were taken from a woman between 18 and 29 years old in good health and CMV-seronegative.

To note about this clone: One end of the junction is discordant with germline, which a read error may explain. The rearrangement links TRBV7-7 to TRBJ2-5; weak D call: TRBD1 (5 bases). Germline-derived CDR1 and CDR2 are SSHAT and FNYEAQ (reference sequence). The CDR3 contains 15 residues. The CDR3 reads CASSFVQGAIETQYF. The DNA of the CDR3 is TGTGCTAGCAGCTTCGTCCAGGGTGCAATAGAGACCCAGTACTTC. Looking up the rest from reference TRBV7-7 and TRBJ2-5 gives the full variable domain: GAGVSQSPRYKVTKRGQDVTLRCDPISSHATLYWYQQALGQGPEFLTYFNYEAQPDKSGLPSDRFSAERPEGSISTLTIQRTEQRDSAMYRCASSFVQGAIETQYFGPGTRLLVL.

The chain recombines TRBV19 with TRBJ2-3; TRBD1 agrees at 8 bases. CDR3 length: 14 residues. Germline-derived CDR1 and CDR2 are LNHDA and SQIVND (reference sequence). V lost 4 bases to trimming and J lost 6 bases; unmatched junction nucleotides: 6. This CDR3 is CASSNGQGPDTQYF. DNA for the CDR3: TGTGCCAGTAGTAACGGACAGGGTCCCGATACGCAGTATTTT.

The chain combines TRBV7-2 with TRBJ2-7; 9 bases map to TRBD1. The CDR3 totals 17 residues. Germline values: CDR1 SGHTA, CDR2 FQGNSA. V dropped 1 base and J dropped 1; count of bases not matched to a gene: 8. The CDR3 here is CASSLGGTGTYSYEQYF. The CDR3 DNA reads TGTGCCAGCAGCTTAGGGGGGACAGGGACGTATTCCTACGAGCAGTACTTC.

This chain links TRBV6-6 with TRBJ1-5; a possible D gene is TRBD1 (6 bases). Germline V gene data show CDR1 as MNHNY and CDR2 as SVGAGI (reference sequence). CDR3 size: 13 residues. Trimming cost V 2 bases and J 9 bases, with 11 bases left between them. The CDR3 coding sequence is TGTGCCAGCAGTTACGGCAGGGGTCCGCCCCAGCATTTT. Its protein is CASSYGRGPPQHF.

This clone appeared a few times. The chain employs TRBV6-4 and TRBJ2-1; 8 nucleotides match TRBD2. V dropped 3 bases and J dropped 3; count of bases not matched to a gene: 1. CDR1 and CDR2 (germline): MRHNA, SNTAGT. This CDR3 has 14 amino acids. The CDR3 sequence: CASSEREGYNEQFF. The CDR3, as DNA: TGTGCCAGCAGTGAACGGGAGGGCTACAATGAGCAGTTCTTC.

The chain carries TRBV5-1 and TRBJ2-3; 9 bases match TRBD2. V lost 5 bases to trimming and J lost 2 bases; unmatched junction nucleotides: 3. The CDR3 is 14 amino acids. The germline gives CDR1 SGHRS, CDR2 YFSETQ. DNA of the CDR3: TGCGCCAGCAGGCTAGCGGGGATCACAGATACGCAGTATTTT. It encodes CASRLAGITDTQYF.

V and J are TRBV6-1 and TRBJ2-2, with no clear D. Germline loops: CDR1 MNHNS, CDR2 SASEGT. Deletions cut 6 bases from V and 6 bases from J, with 11 bases between. The CDR3 runs to 13 residues. CDR3 loop: CASREPVAGELFF. In nucleotides, the CDR3 is TGTGCCAGCAGAGAACCGGTTGCCGGGGAGCTGTTTTTT.

The V gene is TRBV19, the J gene TRBJ2-7; D is ambiguous. The germline V gene has CDR1 LNHDA and CDR2 SQIVND (reference sequence). CDR3 length: 13 amino acids. V gave up 2 bases and J gave up 3 bases, with 8 bases separating them. The DNA for the CDR3 is TGTGCCAGTAGTATAACAGTGAACTACGAGCAGTACTTC. Protein product: CASSITVNYEQYF. Full variable domain (outside the CDR3, taken from reference TRBV19 and TRBJ2-7): DGGITQSPKYLFRKEGQNVTLSCEQNLNHDAMYWYRQDPGQGLRLIYYSQIVNDFQKGDIAEGYSVSREKKESFPLTVTSAQKNPTAFYLCASSITVNYEQYFGPGTRLTVT.

This clone has only one observation. The chain joins TRBV6-1 to TRBJ1-2; 8 bases fit TRBD1. Trimming cost V 3 bases and J 7 bases; bases outside gene matches: 7. Germline assignment: CDR1 MNHNS and CDR2 SASEGT. The CDR3 spans 14 residues. The CDR3 spells CASSEAATGVGYTF. The DNA of the CDR3 is TGTGCCAGCAGTGAGGCCGCGACAGGGGTTGGCTACACCTTC.

The rearrangement uses TRBV19 and TRBJ2-7; no definite D call. This CDR3 is 14 amino acids long. V lost 1 base to trimming and J lost 6 bases, with 13 bases between them. Germline lookup yields CDR1 LNHDA and CDR2 SQIVND (reference sequence). The CDR3 DNA is TGTGCCAGTAGTATAGTTCCCCGAGAAGCCGAGCAGTACTTC. It is translated as CASSIVPREAEQYF.

The chain's CDR3 is CASSRGGGKVETQYF. In DNA form, the CDR3 reads TGTGCCAGCAGCCGAGGAGGTGGTAAGGTAGAGACCCAGTACTTC. The chain has TRBV11-3 and TRBJ2-5; a weak D match, TRBD2 (5 bases). Trimming pared 5 bases from V and 4 bases from J, leaving 17 bases between. Germline CDR1 is SGHNT and CDR2 is YENEEA. The CDR3 spans 15 residues.

This chain joins TRBV18 and TRBJ1-4; D gene unclear. CDR1 is KGHSH, CDR2 LQKENI, per germline. The CDR3 is 14 residues long. V lost 0 bases, J lost 3 bases, and 5 bases lay in between. CDR3 residues: CASSPPPANEKLFF. The CDR3 DNA follows: TGTGCCAGCTCACCACCCCCAGCTAATGAAAAACTGTTTTTT.

Here the CDR3 DNA reads TGCAGCGTTGACCCGACTAGCGGGAGCACAGATACGCAGTATTTT. As protein: CSVDPTSGSTDTQYF. The J gene is TRBJ2-3, the V gene TRBV29-1; 10 bases fit TRBD2. Losses at the gene ends were 3 bases for V and 0 bases for J; bases not matched to a gene: 3. Germline CDR1 reads SQVTM; CDR2 reads ANQGSEA. The CDR3 extends over 15 amino acids.

This chain uses TRBV7-8 with TRBJ1-5, with 7 bases that match TRBD1. The V and J ends lost 7 bases and 4 bases, in that order; junction bases with no gene match: 13. Germline loops: CDR1 SGHVS, CDR2 FQNEAQ. The CDR3 sequence is 16 residues long. CDR3 region: CASTIQGRRDNQPQHF. CDR3 bases: TGTGCCAGCACCATACAGGGGCGGAGGGATAATCAGCCCCAGCATTTT.

V and J are TRBV2 and TRBJ1-4; D gene unclear. The CDR3 runs 15 residues. Germline V gene lookup returns CDR1 SNHLY and CDR2 FYNNEI. The V end was cut by 2 bases, the J end by 5 bases, with 12 bases between. The CDR3 is CASSEYPGTNEKLFF. CDR3 sequence (DNA): TGTGCCAGCAGTGAATATCCGGGTACGAATGAAAAACTGTTTTTT.

The chain recombines TRBV28 with TRBJ2-3, with TRBD2 matching over 7 bases. Germline trimming cut 6 bases from V and 3 bases from J; bases unmatched to any gene: 21. The CDR3 spans 19 residues. Germline V gene sequence: CDR1 MDHEN, CDR2 SYDVKM. The CDR3 protein is CASSLLLGGRAAWTDTQYF. In nucleotides, the CDR3 is TGTGCCAGCAGCCTCCTCCTAGGTGGGAGGGCGGCTTGGACAGATACGCAGTATTTT.

In DNA, the CDR3 is TGTGCCAGCAGTTTAGTCGGTTTCGGGCTAGCGGGACACAATGAGCAGTTCTTC. Protein product: CASSLVGFGLAGHNEQFF. The chain employs TRBV28 and TRBJ2-1; TRBD2 aligns across 9 bases. The CDR3 consists of 18 residues. The V gene's germline CDR1 is MDHEN and CDR2 SYDVKM. V dropped 2 bases and J dropped 5; count of bases not matched to a gene: 13.

The chain links TRBV6-5 to TRBJ2-7; TRBD2 aligns across 10 bases. Germline V lookup: CDR1 MNHEY, CDR2 SVGAGI. CDR3 length: 14 amino acids. The ends lost 2 bases at V and 5 bases at J; junction bases unmatched: 3. The CDR3 DNA follows: TGTGCCAGCAGTTACAGCGGGAGGGCCAACGAGCAGTACTTC. Residues: CASSYSGRANEQYF.

The chain is built from TRBV19 and TRBJ2-7; TRBD2 agrees at 8 bases. The CDR3 is 15 amino acids. J gave up 4 bases and V 7 bases, and 12 bases lay outside the gene matches. CDR1 LNHDA and CDR2 SQIVND come from the germline V gene (reference sequence). In DNA form, the CDR3 reads TGTGCCAGTAACGGCGGGAGGACCTATCCTTACGAGCAGTACTTC. Its translation is CASNGGRTYPYEQYF.

This chain links TRBV5-4 with TRBJ1-4; TRBD1 might be the D (6 bases). Germline lookup yields CDR1 SGHNT and CDR2 YYREEE (reference sequence). This CDR3 comprises 14 residues. V shed 4 bases and J shed 4 bases, with 11 bases lying between them. CDR3 sequence: CASSRGGNNEKLFF. CDR3 DNA: TGTGCCAGCAGCCGAGGGGGAAATAATGAAAAACTGTTTTTT.